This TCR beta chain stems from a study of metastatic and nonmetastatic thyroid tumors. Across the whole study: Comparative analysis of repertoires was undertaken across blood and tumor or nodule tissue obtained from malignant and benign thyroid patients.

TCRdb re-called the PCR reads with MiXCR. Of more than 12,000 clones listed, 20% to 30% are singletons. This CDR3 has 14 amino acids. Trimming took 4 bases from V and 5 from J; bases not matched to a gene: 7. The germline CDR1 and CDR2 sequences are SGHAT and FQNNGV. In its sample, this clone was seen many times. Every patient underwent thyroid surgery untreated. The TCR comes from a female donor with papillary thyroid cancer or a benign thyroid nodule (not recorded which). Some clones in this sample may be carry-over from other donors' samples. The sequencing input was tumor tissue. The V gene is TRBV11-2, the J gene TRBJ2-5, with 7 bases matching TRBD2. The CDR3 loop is CASSSTGGGETQYF. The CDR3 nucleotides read TGTGCCAGCAGCTCCACTGGGGGGGGGGAGACCCAGTACTTC.